A selection of T cell receptor beta chains follows, all from one sample in a study of blood T cell repertoires in COVID-19. This table comes from immunoSEQ multiplex PCR, and its TCRdb copy is limited to in-frame clones, with some not included. The sample has about 230,000 clones; under 90% are singletons. Sample: peripheral blood. Receptors originate from a man in his fifties or sixties with COVID-19, enrolled during active disease. The CDR3 runs from the conserved cysteine through the conserved F or W. The D gene is left open where the match is weak. Some rows mark clone size as missing; the rest say once, few, many or name a class of expanded clone.

>TRBJ1-5|TRBD1|TRBV27|-
TGTGCCAGCAGCCCGGACAGGGCCAATCAGCCCCAGCATTTT
CASSPDRANQPQHF
>TRBJ1-2|TRBD1|TRBV25-1|-
TGTGCCAGCAGTGTGGGGGGACAGCAGTATGGCTACACCTTC
CASSVGGQQYGYTF
>TRBJ2-3|TRBD1|TRBV5-8|-
TGTGCCAGCAGCTTGGCTCTTGGGACAGGGGGTCGGGAGGCGCAGTATTTT
CASSLALGTGGREAQYF
>TRBJ1-5|-|TRBV19|-
TGTGCCAGTAGTATGGGCAGTCTTCAGCCCCAGCATTTT
CASSMGSLQPQHF
>TRBJ2-5|TRBD2|TRBV3-1/TRBV3-2|-
TGTGCCAGCAGCCGAGGACTAGCGGGGGGCGAGACCCAGTACTTC
CASSRGLAGGETQYF
>TRBJ1-6|TRBD1|TRBV7-9|-
TGTGCCAGCAGCGCGACAGGGAACTTTGAATCACCCCTCCACTTT
CASSATGNFESPLHF
>TRBJ1-2|-|TRBV18|-
TGTGCCAGCTCACCCCGCGACAGGATTGCTAACTATGGCTACACCTTC
CASSPRDRIANYGYTF
>TRBJ2-7|-|TRBV5-5|-
TGTGCCAGCAGCGGAGGGGACAGTACCGACGAGCAGTACTTC
CASSGGDSTDEQYF
>TRBJ2-2|-|TRBV7-9|once
TGTGCCAGCAGGTCTCTTGGGGCGGACACCGGGGAGCTGTTTTTT
CASRSLGADTGELFF
>TRBJ2-3|TRBD2|TRBV7-8|-
TGTGCCAGCAGCTTAGCGTTGCGGGAGGCCCGCACAGATACGCAGTATTTT
CASSLALREARTDTQYF
>TRBJ1-2|TRBD1|TRBV9|-
TGTGCCAGCAGCGTAGGGGACAGGGGAAAAGGCTACACCTTC
CASSVGDRGKGYTF
>TRBJ2-3|-|TRBV2|-
TGTGCCAGCAGTGACCGGGTTAAGTATTTT
CASSDRVKYF
>TRBJ2-7|-|TRBV7-9|once
TGTGCCAGCAGCTCGGGGACACTTCCCTACGAGCAGTACTTC
CASSSGTLPYEQYF
>TRBJ1-3|TRBD1|TRBV9|-
TGTGCCAGCAGCTCGACAGGGATGGCTGGAAACACCATATATTTT
CASSSTGMAGNTIYF
>TRBJ2-1|TRBD2|TRBV7-3|-
TGTGCCAGCAGCCCTGATCCGGGACTAGCGGGAAATGAGCAGTTCTTC
CASSPDPGLAGNEQFF
>TRBJ1-2|-|TRBV9|-
TGTGCCAGCAGCGGAACAGGGACTACAGGTGGCTACACCTTC
CASSGTGTTGGYTF
>TRBJ1-2|TRBD1|TRBV6-1|-
TGTGCCAGCAGTGATTTGGGACAGACCTCGGGGTTAGGCTACACCTTC
CASSDLGQTSGLGYTF
>TRBJ2-3|-|TRBV5-1|-
TGCGCCAGCAGCTTGCCTAGCGCTAGCACAGATACGCAGTATTTT
CASSLPSASTDTQYF
>TRBJ2-2|TRBD2|TRBV6-4|-
TGTGCCAGCAGTTCAGCCGGGACTAGAAAGACCGGGGAGCTGTTTTTT
CASSSAGTRKTGELFF
>TRBJ2-1|TRBD1|TRBV7-2|-
TGTGCCAGCAGCACCACAGGGGGTAGTTACAATGAGCAGTTCTTC
CASSTTGGSYNEQFF
>TRBJ1-5|-|TRBV6-5|-
TGTGCCAGCAGCCCCCTGACAGGTAGCAATCAGCCCCAGCATTTT
CASSPLTGSNQPQHF
>TRBJ2-7|-|TRBV12-1|-
TGTGCCAGCAGCTTTGCGTTTCTCAGGGAATCCTACGAGCAGTACTTC
CASSFAFLRESYEQYF